A single sample gave rise to the 5 T cell receptor beta chains below, sequenced in a study of T cells in women clearing cervical HPV infection. Produced via immunoSEQ multiplex PCR; TCRdb's table is partial and in-frame only. This sample's table reports fewer than 35,000 clones. Sequencing used blood buffy coat. These receptors originate from a woman between 18 and 70 years old with a cervical HPV16 infection that either progressed to CIN3+ or cleared (not recorded which).

In regard to this clone: The missing CDR3 end, 3 residues past where the read stops, is filled in from the germline J gene. This rearrangement joins TRBV7-3 to TRBJ2-3; D remains ambiguous. Trimming took off 0 bases at V and 3 bases at J, with 7 bases between the two ends. Germline V CDR1 and CDR2: SGHTA, FQGTGA. The CDR3 runs 14 residues. CDR3 DNA (partial): TGTGCCAGCAGCTTAACAGGGTTGACAGATACG. Translating gives CASSLTGLTDT. The full CDR3 is CASSLTGLTDTQYF.

The CDR3 spells CASSGTSGKGDTQYF. Partial CDR3 DNA: TGTGCCAGCAGTGGGACTAGCGGAAAGGGAGATACG. The rearrangement links TRBV6-1 to TRBJ2-3; 10 bases match TRBD2. Sequencing ends 3 residues short of the CDR3 end; the germline J gene provides the rest. CDR1 is MNHNS, CDR2 SASEGT, per germline. V dropped 4 bases and J dropped 5; count of bases not matched to a gene: 6. The CDR3 is 15 residues long.

The covered CDR3 bases are TGTGCCAGCAGCCCACTCGCTACAGCTCCTACCGAG. The encoded protein is CASSPLATAPTE. The entire CDR3 reads CASSPLATAPTEQYF. The chain carries TRBV7-6 and TRBJ2-7, with D uncertain. The DNA ends 3 residues before the CDR3 does, and the rest of the CDR3 is filled in from the germline J gene. The CDR3 covers 15 residues. The V and J ends lost 5 bases and 6 bases respectively, with 20 bases between them. CDR1 is SGHVS, CDR2 FNYEAQ, per germline.

Worth noting for this clone: The read gets to within 3 residues of the CDR3 end, and the germline J gene fills in the rest. The genes are TRBV11-2 and TRBJ2-3; D not resolved. Trimming shortened V by 1 base and J by 1 base, and 3 bases separated the two germline ends. Per the germline V gene, CDR1 is SGHAT and CDR2 is FQNNGV. CDR3 length: 13 amino acids. The CDR3 is CASSLAGTDTQYF. Partial CDR3 DNA: TGTGCCAGCAGCTTAGCAGGCACAGATACG.

Comments on this clone: The read stops 3 residues short of the end of the CDR3; the missing end is completed from the germline J gene. V gene TRBV6-1 combines with J gene TRBJ2-7; 12 nucleotides line up with TRBD2. V was pared by 3 bases and J by 4 bases, with 7 bases of the junction left unmatched. Germline-derived CDR1 and CDR2 are MNHNS and SASEGT. The CDR3 is made up of 16 amino acids. CDR3 DNA, as far as it was read: TGTGCCAGCAGTGATTGGGGAGGGACTAGCGGGTACGAG. Translating it yields CASSDWGGTSGYE. In full, the CDR3 reads CASSDWGGTSGYEQYF.